This TCR beta chain was sequenced in a study of a mutant IDH1 vaccine in newly diagnosed glioma. Study information: Vaccination started 4-6 weeks after radiotherapy alone, or with temozolomide cycles.

Germline values: CDR1 MDHEN, CDR2 SYDVKM. V dropped 2 bases and J dropped 3; count of bases not matched to a gene: 11. This CDR3 has 18 amino acids. Remarks on this clone: What it binds is unknown.

The time point is: week 47, end of study. Each vaccine dose was 300 ug of mutant IDH1 20-mer peptide, with topical imiquimod. Profiling relied on immunoSEQ multiplex PCR, and the TCRdb table lists in-frame clones only, not all of them. The table has tens of thousands of clones, approximately 84% seen once. The chain combines TRBV28 with TRBJ1-2; 11 bases line up with TRBD1. The TCR sequence derives from a woman aged 25 to 45 with glioma. Some clones in this sample may be carry-over from other donors' samples. This sample comprised PBMCs, obtained from a glioma patient whose treatment included an IDH1 peptide vaccine. The CDR3 region has the DNA TGTGCCAGCAGTTTAGGCGGGACAGGGGGAGTTTTGGACTATGGCTACACCTTC. Encoded protein: CASSLGGTGGVLDYGYTF.